Each of the 14 T cell receptor beta chains below was sequenced from the same sample in a study of Tregs in tolerant kidney transplant recipients (dated by TCRdb to the late 2010s). The method behind the library was the immunoSEQ multiplex PCR assay. Imported from immuneACCESS, the table was reduced by TCRdb to in-frame sequences with V and J called. These copies leave out some clones; in studies compared against another copy, an unresolved V gene accounts for under half, and the cause of the remainder is not known. The sample yields about 240,000 clones; 80% to 85% were counted once. In total, the top ten clones hold less than 0.75% of the sample. Sequencing used CD4+ T cells from blood. The receptors shown here come from a human donor in good health.

This clone has a single count. J is TRBJ2-3 and V is TRBV7-2, with D unclear. The V gene lost 1 base and the J gene lost 8 bases, with 13 bases spanning the gap. CDR3 size: 14 residues. Germline CDR1 and CDR2: SGHTA and FQGNSA. This chain's CDR3 is CASSLGPGRPTQYF. CDR3 sequence (DNA): TGTGCCAGCAGCTTAGGGCCAGGAAGGCCTACGCAGTATTTT.

J is TRBJ1-1 and V is TRBV11-2; D remains unclear. Per germline, CDR1 SGHAT and CDR2 FQNNGV. This CDR3 comprises 13 residues. The V gene lost 2 bases and the J gene lost 4 bases, with 8 bases spanning the gap. The CDR3 coding sequence is TGTGCCAGCAGCTTAAGTTCACCCACTGAAGCTTTCTTT. It is translated as CASSLSSPTEAFF.

The rearrangement uses TRBV7-3 and TRBJ2-5; 8 bases fit TRBD1. CDR1 is SGHTA, CDR2 FQGTGA, per germline. This CDR3 contains 14 residues. V lost 3 bases to trimming and J lost 4 bases; unmatched junction nucleotides: 4. CDR3 sequence: CASSFDRGVETQYF. The CDR3 coding sequence is TGTGCCAGCAGCTTCGACAGGGGAGTAGAGACCCAGTACTTC.

The rearrangement links TRBV10-2 to TRBJ2-3, with TRBD2 matching 11 bases. The CDR3 is 18 amino acids. Per germline, CDR1 WSHSY and CDR2 SAAADI. V lost 6 bases, J lost 0 bases, and 11 bases stayed unmatched. The CDR3 bases are TGCGCCAGCAGCCCCCATGATAGCGGGAGGGTTAGCACAGATACGCAGTATTTT. Amino acids: CASSPHDSGRVSTDTQYF.

The table lists this clone with a few counts. At the DNA level, this CDR3 is encoded by other sequences in the same sample as well. This chain links TRBV7-9 with TRBJ2-7; D ambiguous. Trimming shortened V by 1 base and J by 0 bases, and 1 base separated the two germline ends. The CDR3 runs to 12 residues. The germline V gene encodes CDR1 SEHNR and CDR2 FQNEAQ (reference sequence). CDR3 in amino acids: CASSLGSYEQYF. The CDR3 bases are TGTGCCAGCAGCTTAGGCTCCTACGAGCAGTACTTC.

This clone occurred once. The V and J genes are TRBV6-1 and TRBJ1-6, with 9 bases aligning to TRBD1. This CDR3 is 17 amino acids long. After removal of 2 bases from V and 9 bases from J, the junction contained 11 bases not matched to a gene. CDR1 is MNHNS, CDR2 SASEGT, per germline. The CDR3 bases are TGTGCCAGCAGTGAATGGGGACCGGGACAGGGAACTTCACCCCTCCACTTT. Translation: CASSEWGPGQGTSPLHF.

The chain has TRBV11-3 and TRBJ2-5; D may be TRBD1 or TRBD2 (5 bases each). Deletions cut 5 bases from V and 4 bases from J, with 17 bases between. Germline-derived CDR1 and CDR2 are SGHNT and YENEEA. The CDR3 loop spans 15 amino acids. CDR3 residues: CASSGAGAQGETQYF. The CDR3, as DNA: TGTGCCAGCAGCGGAGCCGGGGCCCAAGGAGAGACCCAGTACTTC.

The rearrangement uses TRBV10-3 and TRBJ2-1, with unresolved D. V shed 4 bases and J shed 8 bases, with 12 bases lying between them. The CDR3 has 13 amino acids. The germline V gene encodes CDR1 ENHRY and CDR2 SYGVKD. CDR3 coding DNA: TGTGCCATCAGTGTCGAGAACATCTATGAGCAGTTCTTC. Residues: CAISVENIYEQFF.

This chain connects TRBV5-1 to TRBJ1-4; no definite D call. The V end was cut by 0 bases, the J end by 4 bases, with 7 bases between. Per the germline V gene, CDR1 is SGHRS and CDR2 is YFSETQ. CDR3 length: 14 residues. The CDR3 DNA reads as TGCGCCAGCAGCTTGGAAGGCATTAATGAAAAACTGTTTTTT. This sequence encodes CASSLEGINEKLFF.

The chain couples TRBV6-1 to TRBJ2-5; TRBD2 matches at 8 bases. The CDR3 covers 13 residues. Germline V lookup: CDR1 MNHNS, CDR2 SASEGT. The trim removed 8 bases at V and 7 bases at J, leaving 9 bases unmatched. The CDR3 region has the DNA TGTGCCAGCCGGGGTAGCGGGGTGGGGACCCAGTACTTC. Translating gives CASRGSGVGTQYF.

The V gene is TRBV6-6, the J gene TRBJ2-3; D possibly corresponds to TRBD1 (6 bases). V was cut by 5 bases and J by 4 bases, with 10 bases left in between. The CDR3 is 13 residues long. Germline V gene sequence: CDR1 MNHNY, CDR2 SVGAGI (reference sequence). DNA of the CDR3: TGTGCCAGCAGTCCAACAGGGCCAGATACGCAGTATTTT. Translation gives CASSPTGPDTQYF.

The CDR3 nucleotides read TGTGCCAGCAGCCCTTTTGAGGGCACTGAAGCTTTCTTT. This sequence encodes CASSPFEGTEAFF. This chain uses TRBV7-2 with TRBJ1-1; D unclear. This CDR3 is 13 amino acids long. V shed 5 bases and J shed 4 bases, with 11 bases lying between them. Germline assignment: CDR1 SGHTA and CDR2 FQGNSA.

V and J are TRBV30 and TRBJ2-2, with 7 bases that match TRBD2. There are 14 residues in the CDR3. Germline V gene sequence: CDR1 GTSNPN, CDR2 SVGIG (reference sequence). After removal of 5 bases from V and 0 bases from J, the junction contained 3 bases not matched to a gene. This chain's CDR3 is CAWAAGPNTGELFF. CDR3 bases: TGTGCCTGGGCAGCGGGGCCGAACACCGGGGAGCTGTTTTTT.

This clone came up once. The V and J genes are TRBV6-6 and TRBJ1-4, with a possible D match to TRBD1 (6 bases). Trimming removed 2 bases at V and 3 bases at J, with 7 bases between. Germline V lookup: CDR1 MNHNY, CDR2 SVGAGI (reference sequence). The CDR3 length is 14 residues. The CDR3 loop is CASSYDRSNEKLFF. CDR3 coding DNA: TGTGCCAGCAGTTACGACAGGTCTAATGAAAAACTGTTTTTT.